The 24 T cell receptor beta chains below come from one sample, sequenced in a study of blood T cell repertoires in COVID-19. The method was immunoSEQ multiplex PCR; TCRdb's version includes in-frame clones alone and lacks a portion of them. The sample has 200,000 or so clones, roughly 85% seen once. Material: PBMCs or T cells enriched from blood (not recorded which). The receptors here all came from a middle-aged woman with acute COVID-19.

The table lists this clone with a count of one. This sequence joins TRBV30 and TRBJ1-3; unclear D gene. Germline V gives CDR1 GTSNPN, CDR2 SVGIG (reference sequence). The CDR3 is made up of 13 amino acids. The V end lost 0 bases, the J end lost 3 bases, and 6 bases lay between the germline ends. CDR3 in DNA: TGTGCCTGGAGTGTATACAGTGGAAACACCATATATTTT. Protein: CAWSVYSGNTIYF. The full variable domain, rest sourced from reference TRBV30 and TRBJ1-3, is SQTIHQWPATLVQPVGSPLSLECTVEGTSNPNLYWYRQAAGRGLQLLFYSVGIGQISSEVPQNLSASRPQDRQFILSSKKLLLSDSGFYLCAWSVYSGNTIYFGEGSWLTVV.

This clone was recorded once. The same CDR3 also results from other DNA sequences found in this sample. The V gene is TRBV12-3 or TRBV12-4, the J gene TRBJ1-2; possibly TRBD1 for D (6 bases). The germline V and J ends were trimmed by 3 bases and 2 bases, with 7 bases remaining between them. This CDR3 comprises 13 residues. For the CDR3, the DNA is TGTGCCAGCAGTTTGACAGGAAACTATGGCTACACCTTC. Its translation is CASSLTGNYGYTF.

The CDR3 region is CASSPLSDSEAFF. The CDR3 DNA reads TGTGCCAGCTCACCACTTTCCGACAGTGAAGCTTTCTTT. This chain joins TRBV18 and TRBJ1-1; possible D gene TRBD1, 5 bases. Germline CDR1 reads KGHSH; CDR2 reads LQKENI. Trimming shortened V by 1 base and J by 7 bases, and 10 bases separated the two germline ends. There are 13 residues in the CDR3.

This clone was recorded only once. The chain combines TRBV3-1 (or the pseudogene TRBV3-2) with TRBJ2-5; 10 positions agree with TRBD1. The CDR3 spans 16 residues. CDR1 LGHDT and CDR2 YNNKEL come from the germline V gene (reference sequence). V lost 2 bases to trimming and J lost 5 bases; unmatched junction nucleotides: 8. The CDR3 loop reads CASSQRQGARMETQYF. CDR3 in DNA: TGTGCCAGCAGCCAACGACAGGGGGCGCGGATGGAGACCCAGTACTTC.

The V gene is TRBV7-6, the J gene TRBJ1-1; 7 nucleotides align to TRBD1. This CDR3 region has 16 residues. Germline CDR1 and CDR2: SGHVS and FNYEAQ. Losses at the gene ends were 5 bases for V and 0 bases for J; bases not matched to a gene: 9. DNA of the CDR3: TGTGCCAGCAGCCTAATTACAGGGGCCATGAACACTGAAGCTTTCTTT. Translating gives CASSLITGAMNTEAFF.

The CDR3 reads CASSVQTGNDGGNTIYF. The CDR3, as DNA: TGTGCCAGCAGCGTCCAGACCGGGAACGATGGGGGAAACACCATATATTTT. The chain recombines TRBV9 with TRBJ1-3, with no clear D. The V end was cut by 2 bases, the J end by 4 bases, with 19 bases between. This CDR3 is 17 amino acids long. Germline V CDR1 and CDR2: SGDLS, YYNGEE. Variable domain in full (rest from reference TRBV9 and TRBJ1-3): DSGVTQTPKHLITATGQRVTLRCSPRSGDLSVYWYQQSLDQGLQFLIQYYNGEERAKGNILERFSAQQFPDLHSELNLSSLELGDSALYFCASSVQTGNDGGNTIYFGEGSWLTVV.

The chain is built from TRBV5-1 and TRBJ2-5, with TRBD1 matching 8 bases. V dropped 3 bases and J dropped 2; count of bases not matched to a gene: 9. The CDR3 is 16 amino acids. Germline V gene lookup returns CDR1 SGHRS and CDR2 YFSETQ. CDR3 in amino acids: CASSSWGTGEQETQYF. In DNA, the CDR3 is TGCGCCAGCAGCTCATGGGGGACAGGAGAACAAGAGACCCAGTACTTC.

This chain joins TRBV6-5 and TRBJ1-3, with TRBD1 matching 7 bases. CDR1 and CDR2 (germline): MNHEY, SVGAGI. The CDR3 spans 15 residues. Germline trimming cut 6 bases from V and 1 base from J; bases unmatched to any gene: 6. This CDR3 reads CASRRQGGSGNTIYF. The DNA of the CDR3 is TGTGCCAGCAGACGACAGGGCGGATCTGGAAACACCATATATTTT.

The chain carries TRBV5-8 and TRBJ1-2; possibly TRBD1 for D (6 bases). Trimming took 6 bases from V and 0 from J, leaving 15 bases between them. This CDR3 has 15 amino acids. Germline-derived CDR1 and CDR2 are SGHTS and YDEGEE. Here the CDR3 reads CASITLRGPNYGYTF. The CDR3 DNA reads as TGTGCCAGCATCACCCTCAGGGGCCCTAACTATGGCTACACCTTC. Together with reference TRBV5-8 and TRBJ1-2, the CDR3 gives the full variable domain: EAGVTQSPTHLIKTRGQQATLRCSPISGHTSVYWYQQALGLGLQFLLWYDEGEERNRGNFPPRFSGRQFPNYSSELNVNALELEDSALYLCASITLRGPNYGYTFGSGTRLTVV.

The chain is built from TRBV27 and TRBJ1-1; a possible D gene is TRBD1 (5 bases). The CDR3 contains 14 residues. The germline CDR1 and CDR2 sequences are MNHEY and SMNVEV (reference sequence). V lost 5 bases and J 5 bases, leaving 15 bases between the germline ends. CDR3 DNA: TGTGCCAGCAGTCCCCTCGGGGGACGAACTGAAGCTTTCTTT. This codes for CASSPLGGRTEAFF.

The CDR3 region has the DNA TGTGCCACCAGTGAAGGTCTGGGCCGCAATCAGCCCCAGCATTTT. Protein sequence: CATSEGLGRNQPQHF. The V call is TRBV24-1, the J call TRBJ1-5; D unresolved. Germline CDR1 is KGHDR and CDR2 is SFDVKD. Trimming took off 4 bases at V and 2 bases at J, with 11 bases between the two ends. This CDR3 has 15 amino acids.

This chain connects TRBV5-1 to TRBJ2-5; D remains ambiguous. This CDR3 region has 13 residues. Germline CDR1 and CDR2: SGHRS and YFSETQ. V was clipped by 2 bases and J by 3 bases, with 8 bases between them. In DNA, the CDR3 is TGCGCCAGCAGCTTCGCCCCAGAAGAGACCCAGTACTTC. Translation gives CASSFAPEETQYF.

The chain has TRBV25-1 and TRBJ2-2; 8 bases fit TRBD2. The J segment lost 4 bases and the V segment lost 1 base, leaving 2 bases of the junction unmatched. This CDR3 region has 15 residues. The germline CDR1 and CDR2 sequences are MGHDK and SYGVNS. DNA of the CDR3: TGTGCCAGCAGTGAATTCAGCGGGGGCACCGGGGAGCTGTTTTTT. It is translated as CASSEFSGGTGELFF.

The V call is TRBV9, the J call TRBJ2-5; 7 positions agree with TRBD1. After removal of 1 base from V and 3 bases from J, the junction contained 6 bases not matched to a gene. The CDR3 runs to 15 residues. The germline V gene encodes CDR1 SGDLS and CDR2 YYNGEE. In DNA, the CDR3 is TGTGCCAGCAGCGTATACACCGGGACAGAAGAGACCCAGTACTTC. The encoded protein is CASSVYTGTEETQYF.

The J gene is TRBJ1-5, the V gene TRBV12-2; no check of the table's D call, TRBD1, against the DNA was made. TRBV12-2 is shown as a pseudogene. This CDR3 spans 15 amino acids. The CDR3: CASRFGQGENQPQHF. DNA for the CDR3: TGTGCAAGTCGCTTTGGACAGGGGGAAAATCAGCCCCAGCATTTT.

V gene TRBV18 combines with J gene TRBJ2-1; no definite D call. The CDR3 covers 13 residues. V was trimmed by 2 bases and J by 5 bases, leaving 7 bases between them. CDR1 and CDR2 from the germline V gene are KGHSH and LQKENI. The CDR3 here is CASSPEVDNEQFF. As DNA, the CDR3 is TGTGCCAGCTCACCAGAGGTCGACAATGAGCAGTTCTTC.

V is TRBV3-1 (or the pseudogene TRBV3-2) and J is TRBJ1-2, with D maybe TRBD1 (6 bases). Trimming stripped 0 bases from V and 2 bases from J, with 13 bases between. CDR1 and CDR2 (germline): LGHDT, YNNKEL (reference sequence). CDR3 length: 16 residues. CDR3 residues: CASSQDGGGGNYGYTF. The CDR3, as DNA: TGTGCCAGCAGCCAAGACGGAGGGGGGGGAAACTATGGCTACACCTTC.

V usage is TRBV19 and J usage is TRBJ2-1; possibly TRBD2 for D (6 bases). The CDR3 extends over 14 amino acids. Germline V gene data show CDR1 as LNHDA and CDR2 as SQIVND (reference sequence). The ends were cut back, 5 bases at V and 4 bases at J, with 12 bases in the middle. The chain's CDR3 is CASSPGEKYNEQFF. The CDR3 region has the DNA TGTGCCAGTAGTCCGGGGGAGAAGTACAATGAGCAGTTCTTC.

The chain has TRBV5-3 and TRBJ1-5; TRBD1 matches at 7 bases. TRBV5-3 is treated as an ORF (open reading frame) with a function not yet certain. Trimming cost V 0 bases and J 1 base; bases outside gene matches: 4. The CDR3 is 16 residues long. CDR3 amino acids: CARSLGQGRSNQPQHF. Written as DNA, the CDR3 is TGTGCCAGAAGCTTGGGACAGGGAAGAAGCAATCAGCCCCAGCATTTT.

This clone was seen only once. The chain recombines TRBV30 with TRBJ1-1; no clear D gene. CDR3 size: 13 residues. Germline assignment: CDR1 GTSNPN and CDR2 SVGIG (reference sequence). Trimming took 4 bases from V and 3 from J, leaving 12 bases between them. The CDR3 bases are TGTGCCTGGACCGAGGGTTCGGACACTGAAGCTTTCTTT. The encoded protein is CAWTEGSDTEAFF.

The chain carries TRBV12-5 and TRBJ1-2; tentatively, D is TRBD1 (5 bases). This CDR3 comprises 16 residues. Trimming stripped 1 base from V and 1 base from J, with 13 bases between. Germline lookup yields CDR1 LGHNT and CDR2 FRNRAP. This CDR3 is CASGLAGASLNYGYTF. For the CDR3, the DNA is TGTGCTAGTGGTTTGGCTGGGGCAAGCCTTAACTATGGCTACACCTTC.

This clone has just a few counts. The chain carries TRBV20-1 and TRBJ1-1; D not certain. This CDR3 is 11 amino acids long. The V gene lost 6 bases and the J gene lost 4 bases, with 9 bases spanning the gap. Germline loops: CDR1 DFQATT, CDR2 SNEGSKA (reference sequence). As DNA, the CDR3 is TGCAGTGCCCACAGAATCACTGAAGCTTTCTTT. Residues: CSAHRITEAFF.

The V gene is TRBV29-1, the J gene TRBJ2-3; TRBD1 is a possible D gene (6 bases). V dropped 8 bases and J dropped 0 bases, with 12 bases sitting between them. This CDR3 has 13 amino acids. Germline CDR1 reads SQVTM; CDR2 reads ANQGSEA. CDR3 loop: CSLQDSSTDTQYF. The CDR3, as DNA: TGCAGCTTGCAGGACAGCAGCACAGATACGCAGTATTTT.

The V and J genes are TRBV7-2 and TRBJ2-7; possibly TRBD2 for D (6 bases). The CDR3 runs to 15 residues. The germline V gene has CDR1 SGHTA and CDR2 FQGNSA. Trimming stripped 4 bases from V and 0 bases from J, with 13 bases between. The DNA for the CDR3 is TGTGCCAGCAGCTCCGTTGGGGGGAGCTCCTACGAGCAGTACTTC. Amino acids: CASSSVGGSSYEQYF.